The entry below gives a single T cell receptor beta chain sequence along with its context. Its antigen remains unknown. This entry is derived from a study of blood T cells in healthy people across ages. Per the germline V gene, CDR1 is SGHRS and CDR2 is YFSETQ. V lost 0 bases and J lost 4; bases outside the gene matches: 11. The CDR3 runs to 17 residues. A second PCR of about 6 to 11 cycles used a sample-barcoded 5' primer and a J-beta primer mix. One entry per CDR3 protein, called by TCRdb with MiXCR from the 5' RACE reads. The sample lists roughly 800,000 distinct CDR3 sequences, 25% occurring once. Regarding the study as a whole: Researchers judged that diversity estimates from one million T cells fell short of true values.

These same data were also listed under a study on T cells of mothers and their children. As reported in that work: Samples were provided by three healthy Caucasian mothers and their six children.

V and J are TRBV5-1 and TRBJ2-5, with 8 bases lining up with TRBD2. The receptor comes from a boy under 18 in good health. The sample taken for sequencing was blood. This chain's CDR3 is CASSLARGGLELETQYF. In DNA, the CDR3 is TGCGCCAGCAGCTTGGCCCGGGGGGGCCTCGAGCTAGAGACCCAGTACTTC.